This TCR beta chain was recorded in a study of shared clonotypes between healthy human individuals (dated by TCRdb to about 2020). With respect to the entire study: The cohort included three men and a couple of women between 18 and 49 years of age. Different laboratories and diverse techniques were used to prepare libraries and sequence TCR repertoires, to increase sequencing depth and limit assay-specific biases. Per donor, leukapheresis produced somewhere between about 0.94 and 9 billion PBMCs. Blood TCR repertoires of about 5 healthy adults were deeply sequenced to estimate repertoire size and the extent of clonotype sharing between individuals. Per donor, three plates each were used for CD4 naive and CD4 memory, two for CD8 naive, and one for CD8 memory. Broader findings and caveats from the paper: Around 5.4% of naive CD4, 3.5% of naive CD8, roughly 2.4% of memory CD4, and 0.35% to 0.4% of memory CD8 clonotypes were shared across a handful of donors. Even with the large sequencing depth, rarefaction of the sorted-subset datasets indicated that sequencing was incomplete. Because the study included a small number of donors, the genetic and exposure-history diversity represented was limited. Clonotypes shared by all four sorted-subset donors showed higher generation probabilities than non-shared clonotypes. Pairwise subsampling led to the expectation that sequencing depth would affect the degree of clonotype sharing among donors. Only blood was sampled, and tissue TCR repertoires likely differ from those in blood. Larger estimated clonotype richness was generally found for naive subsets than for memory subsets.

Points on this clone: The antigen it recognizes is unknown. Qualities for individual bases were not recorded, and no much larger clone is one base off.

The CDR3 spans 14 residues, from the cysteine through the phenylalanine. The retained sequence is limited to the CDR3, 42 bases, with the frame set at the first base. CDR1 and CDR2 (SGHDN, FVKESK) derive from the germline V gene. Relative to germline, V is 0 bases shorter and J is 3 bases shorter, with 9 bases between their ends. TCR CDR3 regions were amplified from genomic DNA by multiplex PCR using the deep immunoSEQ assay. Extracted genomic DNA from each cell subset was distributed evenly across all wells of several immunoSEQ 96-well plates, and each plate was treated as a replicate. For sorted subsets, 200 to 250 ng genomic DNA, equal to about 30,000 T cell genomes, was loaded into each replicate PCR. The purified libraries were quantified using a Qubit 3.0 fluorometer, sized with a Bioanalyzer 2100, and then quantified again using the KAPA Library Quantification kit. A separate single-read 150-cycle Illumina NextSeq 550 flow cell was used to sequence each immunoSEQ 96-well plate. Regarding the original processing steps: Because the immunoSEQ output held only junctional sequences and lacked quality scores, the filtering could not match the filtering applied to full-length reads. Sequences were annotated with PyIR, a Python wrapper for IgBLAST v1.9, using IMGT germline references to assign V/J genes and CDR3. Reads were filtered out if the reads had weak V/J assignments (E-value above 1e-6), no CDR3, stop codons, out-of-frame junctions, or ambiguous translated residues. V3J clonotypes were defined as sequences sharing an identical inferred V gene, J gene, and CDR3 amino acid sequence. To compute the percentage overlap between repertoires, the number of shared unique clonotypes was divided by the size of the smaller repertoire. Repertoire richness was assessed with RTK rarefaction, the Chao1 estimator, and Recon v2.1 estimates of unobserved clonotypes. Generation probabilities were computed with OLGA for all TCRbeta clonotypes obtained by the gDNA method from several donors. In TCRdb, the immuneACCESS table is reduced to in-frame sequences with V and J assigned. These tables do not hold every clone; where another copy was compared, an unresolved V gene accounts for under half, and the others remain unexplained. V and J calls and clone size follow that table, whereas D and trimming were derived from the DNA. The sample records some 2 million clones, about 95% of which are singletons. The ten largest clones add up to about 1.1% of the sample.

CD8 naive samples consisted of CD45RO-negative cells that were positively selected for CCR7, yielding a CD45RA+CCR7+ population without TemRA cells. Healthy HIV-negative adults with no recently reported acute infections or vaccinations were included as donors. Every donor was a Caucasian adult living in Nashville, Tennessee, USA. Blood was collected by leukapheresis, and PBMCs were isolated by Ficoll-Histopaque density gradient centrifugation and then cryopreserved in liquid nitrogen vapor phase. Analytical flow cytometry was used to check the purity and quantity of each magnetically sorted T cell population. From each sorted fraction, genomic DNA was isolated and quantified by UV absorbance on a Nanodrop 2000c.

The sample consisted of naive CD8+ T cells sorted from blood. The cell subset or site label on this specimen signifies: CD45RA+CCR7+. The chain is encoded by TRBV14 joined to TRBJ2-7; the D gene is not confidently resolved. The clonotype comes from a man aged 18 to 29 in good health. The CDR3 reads CASSQEETYYEQYF. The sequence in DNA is TGTGCCAGCAGCCAAGAAGAGACTTACTACGAGCAGTACTTC.